These 23 T cell receptor beta chains share one sample of origin, sequenced in a study of blood T cell repertoires in COVID-19. Measured with immunoSEQ multiplex PCR; TCRdb has only the in-frame clones, and not every one. The sample includes under 200,000 clones, approximately 86% of them seen just once. The sample was PBMCs or T cells enriched from blood (not recorded which). The receptors come from a woman aged 40 to 50 in a cohort exposed to, infected with or recovered from COVID-19 (not recorded which).

The chain uses TRBV3-1 (or the pseudogene TRBV3-2) and TRBJ1-1; 7 bases are a match to TRBD1. V trimming: 4 bases; J trimming: 9 bases; junction bases outside the gene matches: 5. The length of the CDR3 is 12 residues. Germline lookup yields CDR1 LGHDT and CDR2 YNNKEL (reference sequence). CDR3 DNA: TGTGCCAGCAGCCTTTGGGGACAGCAAGCTTTCTTT. Protein product: CASSLWGQQAFF.

V gene TRBV29-1 combines with J gene TRBJ2-1; TRBD2 is a possible D gene (6 bases). This CDR3 is 13 amino acids long. The germline V gene has CDR1 SQVTM and CDR2 ANQGSEA. The CDR3 here is CSVGGPFYNEQFF. Written as DNA, the CDR3 is TGCAGTGTGGGGGGACCGTTCTACAATGAGCAGTTCTTC.

CDR3 protein: CASSLRAGVETDTQYF. The DNA of the CDR3 is TGTGCCAGCAGCCTGAGAGCGGGGGTTGAGACAGATACGCAGTATTTT. The rearrangement uses TRBV9 and TRBJ2-3, with 8 bases fitting TRBD2. Unmatched junction bases numbered 10, after V lost 4 bases and J lost 3 bases. Germline CDR1 is SGDLS and CDR2 is YYNGEE. The CDR3 runs 16 residues. Using reference TRBV9 and TRBJ2-3 for the parts outside the CDR3, the full variable domain is DSGVTQTPKHLITATGQRVTLRCSPRSGDLSVYWYQQSLDQGLQFLIQYYNGEERAKGNILERFSAQQFPDLHSELNLSSLELGDSALYFCASSLRAGVETDTQYFGPGTRLTVL.

The chain employs TRBV7-2 and TRBJ1-1; 7 bases line up with TRBD1. The CDR3 consists of 16 residues. CDR1 SGHTA and CDR2 FQGNSA come from the germline V gene. V trimming: 3 bases; J trimming: 1 base; junction bases outside the gene matches: 8. Written as DNA, the CDR3 is TGTGCCAGCAGCTTTTCAGGGGGTGGCTCGAACACTGAAGCTTTCTTT. Amino acids: CASSFSGGGSNTEAFF.

J is TRBJ1-6 and V is TRBV18; D possibly corresponds to TRBD1 (5 bases). The germline V and J ends were trimmed by 3 bases and 6 bases, with 12 bases remaining between them. CDR1 and CDR2 (germline): KGHSH, LQKENI. The CDR3 extends over 15 amino acids. The chain's CDR3 is CASSPNGHGNSPLHF. The CDR3 coding sequence is TGTGCCAGCTCACCGAACGGACACGGTAATTCACCCCTCCACTTT.

The V gene is TRBV15, the J gene TRBJ2-7; 10 positions agree with TRBD1. V trimming: 4 bases; J trimming: 2 bases; junction bases outside the gene matches: 2. CDR1 and CDR2 from the germline V gene are LNHNV and YYDKDF (reference sequence). The CDR3 has 14 amino acids. CDR3: CATSTGQGAYEQYF. In nucleotides, the CDR3 is TGTGCCACCAGCACCGGACAGGGGGCCTACGAGCAGTACTTC.

The genes are TRBV3-1 (or the pseudogene TRBV3-2) and TRBJ1-5; no clear D gene. V was trimmed by 0 bases and J by 4 bases, leaving 7 bases between them. The CDR3 is 14 amino acids. Germline lookup yields CDR1 LGHDT and CDR2 YNNKEL (reference sequence). The CDR3 nucleotides are TGTGCCAGCAGCCAAGATTACGGGAATCAGCCCCAGCATTTT. Residues: CASSQDYGNQPQHF.

This clone was seen a handful of times. This chain links TRBV6-5 with TRBJ2-1, with TRBD2 matching 7 bases. Germline V CDR1 and CDR2: MNHEY, SVGAGI. V shed 7 bases, J shed 6 bases, and the junction held 12 bases outside the gene matches. CDR3 length: 15 residues. The CDR3 DNA reads TGTGCCAGCAAAATTTTTAGCGGGTGGGGCAATGAGCAGTTCTTC. Protein: CASKIFSGWGNEQFF.

The gene calls are TRBV28 and TRBJ2-2; 10 nucleotides align to TRBD1. CDR3 size: 18 residues. The germline gives CDR1 MDHEN, CDR2 SYDVKM. The junction had 12 bases not matched to a gene; V was cut back by 1 base and J by 7 bases. CDR3 DNA sequence: TGTGCCAGCAGTTTATATGGGACAGGGGCCGGAGTGGTCGGGGAGCTGTTTTTT. It is translated as CASSLYGTGAGVVGELFF.

The chain uses TRBV27 and TRBJ2-2; 11 bases align to TRBD2. The CDR3 covers 17 residues. The V gene's germline CDR1 is MNHEY and CDR2 SMNVEV (reference sequence). The trim removed 4 bases at V and 4 bases at J, leaving 8 bases unmatched. The CDR3 coding sequence is TGTGCCAGCAGTTCCCCTTATAGCGGGGGGGCCACCGGGGAGCTGTTTTTT. Its protein product is CASSSPYSGGATGELFF.

The chain is built from TRBV29-1 and TRBJ1-1; D call uncertain. The CDR3 sequence is 11 residues long. Trimming shortened V by 4 bases and J by 7 bases, and 10 bases separated the two germline ends. Germline V gives CDR1 SQVTM, CDR2 ANQGSEA. The CDR3 loop is CSVVLAFEAFF. In nucleotides, the CDR3 is TGCAGCGTTGTTTTGGCATTTGAAGCTTTCTTT. The variable domain in full, with the rest retrieved from reference TRBV29-1 and TRBJ1-1, is SAVISQKPSRDICQRGTSLTIQCQVDSQVTMMFWYRQQPGQSLTLIATANQGSEATYESGFVIDKFPISRPNLTFSTLTVSNMSPEDSSIYLCSVVLAFEAFFGQGTRLTVV.

This chain uses TRBV19 with TRBJ2-7; 11 bases line up with TRBD1. V shed 8 bases and J 3 bases; nucleotides not matched to a gene: 6. CDR1 is LNHDA and CDR2 is SQIVND in the germline V gene (reference sequence). There are 14 residues in the CDR3. The CDR3 loop is CASSSGTGGYEQYF. The CDR3 coding sequence is TGTGCCAGTTCGTCCGGGACAGGGGGCTACGAGCAGTACTTC.

The chain joins TRBV4-1 to TRBJ1-4; perhaps TRBD1 as D (5 bases). The CDR3 has 15 residues. Germline loops: CDR1 MGHRA, CDR2 YSYEKL. Trimming took off 3 bases at V and 12 bases at J, with 20 bases between the two ends. The CDR3 DNA follows: TGCGCCAGCAGCCAGGATCTGGGGGGAATACCCCAACTGTTTTTT. Amino acid sequence: CASSQDLGGIPQLFF.

The chain employs TRBV2 and TRBJ2-5; the match to TRBD1 covers 9 bases. CDR1 and CDR2 from the germline V gene are SNHLY and FYNNEI. CDR3 size: 17 residues. V shed 3 bases and J 5 bases; nucleotides not matched to a gene: 13. CDR3 sequence reads: CASSDLDRGRTGETQYF. The CDR3 DNA is TGTGCCAGCAGTGATCTGGACAGGGGTCGCACGGGCGAGACCCAGTACTTC.

This chain joins TRBV7-8 and TRBJ2-7, with D uncertain. V lost 1 base and J 3 bases, leaving 10 bases between the germline ends. In germline, CDR1 is SGHVS, CDR2 FQNEAQ. This CDR3 is built from 14 residues. CDR3 sequence (DNA): TGTGCCAGCAGCTTAGTCTCGGAGTACTACGAGCAGTACTTC. It is translated as CASSLVSEYYEQYF. Combining the CDR3 with reference TRBV7-8 and TRBJ2-7 gives the whole variable domain GAGVSQSPRYKVAKRGQDVALRCDPISGHVSLFWYQQALGQGPEFLTYFQNEAQLDKSGLPSDRFFAERPEGSVSTLKIQRTQQEDSAVYLCASSLVSEYYEQYFGPGTRLTVT.

The rearrangement uses TRBV19 and TRBJ2-1; 11 bases fit TRBD2. CDR1 and CDR2 (germline): LNHDA, SQIVND (reference sequence). The V segment lost 5 bases and the J segment 4 bases; nucleotides outside the gene matches: 16. The CDR3 contains 19 residues. In DNA form, the CDR3 reads TGTGCCAGTAGTTCCCAGAGGTTAGCGGGGGGGCAGGGTTACAATGAGCAGTTCTTC. It specifies CASSSQRLAGGQGYNEQFF. Together with reference TRBV19 and TRBJ2-1, the CDR3 gives the full variable domain: DGGITQSPKYLFRKEGQNVTLSCEQNLNHDAMYWYRQDPGQGLRLIYYSQIVNDFQKGDIAEGYSVSREKKESFPLTVTSAQKNPTAFYLCASSSQRLAGGQGYNEQFFGPGTRLTVL.

The chain employs TRBV7-8 and TRBJ2-3, with 13 bases lining up with TRBD2. The CDR3 length is 20 residues. V trimming: 1 base; J trimming: 6 bases; junction bases outside the gene matches: 16. Looked up from germline, CDR1 is SGHVS and CDR2 is FQNEAQ. Here the CDR3 reads CASSLDLRVTSGGISDTQYF. Written as DNA, the CDR3 is TGTGCCAGCAGCTTAGATTTAAGGGTGACTAGCGGGGGGATCTCGGATACGCAGTATTTT.

J is TRBJ2-7 and V is TRBV10-3; the match to TRBD2 covers 10 bases. From germline, CDR1 is ENHRY and CDR2 SYGVKD. V lost 2 bases, J lost 3 bases, and 7 bases stayed unmatched. The length of the CDR3 is 16 residues. CDR3 DNA sequence: TGTGCCATCAGTGAGCGGGCTAGCGGGGGAGTCTACGAGCAGTACTTC. Translated: CAISERASGGVYEQYF.

This chain joins TRBV4-3 and TRBJ2-7; a possible D gene is TRBD2 (6 bases). V lost 1 base and J lost 6, with 16 bases in between. Germline V gene sequence: CDR1 LGHNA, CDR2 YSLEER. This CDR3 has 15 residues. CDR3 nucleotide sequence: TGCGCCAGCAGCCAAGCGGGAGTCGGCGTGGGCGAGCAGTACTTC. Translated: CASSQAGVGVGEQYF.

CDR3 nucleotide sequence: TGTGCCAGCAGTTCACAGGGGAAGCTCTCCTACGAGCAGTACTTC. Translation: CASSSQGKLSYEQYF. The V call is TRBV27, the J call TRBJ2-7; 7 bases are shared with TRBD1. The CDR3 loop spans 15 amino acids. Germline trimming cut 4 bases from V and 0 bases from J; bases unmatched to any gene: 6. Germline values: CDR1 MNHEY, CDR2 SMNVEV (reference sequence).

This sequence joins TRBV4-1 and TRBJ2-3, with D hard to call. The CDR3 loop spans 17 amino acids. The V end was cut by 0 bases, the J end by 1 base, with 14 bases between. The germline CDR1 and CDR2 sequences are MGHRA and YSYEKL. CDR3 DNA sequence: TGCGCCAGCAGCCAAGAATCCCACCTCCAGGGCACAGATACGCAGTATTTT. This codes for CASSQESHLQGTDTQYF.

J is TRBJ2-3 and V is TRBV5-6; 12 positions match TRBD2. V gave up 3 bases and J gave up 3 bases; unmatched junction bases: 5. The CDR3 loop spans 16 amino acids. The V gene's germline CDR1 is SGHDT and CDR2 YYEEEE. The CDR3 coding sequence is TGTGCCAGCAGCTATCTGACTAGCGGGGGTACAGATACGCAGTATTTT. Its translation: CASSYLTSGGTDTQYF.

This clone was recorded once. The rearrangement joins TRBV2 to TRBJ1-1; perhaps TRBD1 as D (6 bases). V lost 8 bases to trimming and J lost 4 bases, with 14 bases between them. The CDR3 runs 13 residues. Looked up from germline, CDR1 is SNHLY and CDR2 is FYNNEI. The CDR3 region has the DNA TGTGCCAGCGGGCCTCAAGGGGGCACTGAAGCTTTCTTT. Residues: CASGPQGGTEAFF.